The 31 T cell receptor beta chains below come from one sample, sequenced in a study of graft-versus-host responses after intestinal transplantation. These TCRs' antigens remain unknown. Method: immunoSEQ multiplex PCR; TCRdb's copy keeps in-frame clones and lacks some. The table includes about 120,000 clones, approximately 92% detected once. Here the sequenced sample was unstimulated CD4+ T cells sorted from spleen or lymph node cells, taken before intestinal transplant. These TCRs come from a human donor who received an intestinal transplant.

The chain joins TRBV11-2 to TRBJ1-2; D perhaps matches TRBD1 (6 bases). V dropped 10 bases and J dropped 1 base, with 25 bases sitting between them. CDR3 length: 17 amino acids. Germline CDR1 and CDR2: SGHAT and FQNNGV. The CDR3 DNA reads TGTGCCATAGGACGATTTGTGGCAGGGGCCTTTAACTATGGCTACACCTTC. Translating it yields CAIGRFVAGAFNYGYTF.

The chain links TRBV19 to TRBJ2-1, with TRBD1 matching over 9 bases. Germline V gene data show CDR1 as LNHDA and CDR2 as SQIVND (reference sequence). The CDR3 covers 15 residues. V lost 3 bases, J lost 9 bases, and 9 bases stayed unmatched. The CDR3 DNA reads as TGTGCCAGTAGTATGGACCAGACAGGGGGGTTTGAGCAGTTCTTC. It codes for CASSMDQTGGFEQFF.

This chain joins TRBV7-9 and TRBJ2-7; TRBD2 is a possible D gene (6 bases). This CDR3 contains 14 residues. The V gene's germline CDR1 is SEHNR and CDR2 FQNEAQ (reference sequence). V was shortened by 5 bases and J by 3 bases, with 14 bases between the two germline ends. The CDR3 nucleotides are TGTGCCAGCAGCCCCGGGACTGACTACTACGAGCAGTACTTC. Protein product: CASSPGTDYYEQYF.

This clone has only one observation. CDR3 coding DNA: TGCGCCAGCAGCCAGGGGACTAGCGGAAACATTCAGTACTTC. Its translation is CASSQGTSGNIQYF. The J gene is TRBJ2-4, the V gene TRBV4-1; 11 bases fit TRBD2. Looked up from germline, CDR1 is MGHRA and CDR2 is YSYEKL. The CDR3 loop spans 14 amino acids. Trimming took 3 bases from V and 6 from J; bases not matched to a gene: 1.

The rearrangement joins TRBV7-3 to TRBJ2-2; 7 bases line up with TRBD2. Germline assignment: CDR1 SGHTA and CDR2 FQGTGA. V gave up 1 base and J gave up 5 bases; unmatched junction bases: 7. The CDR3 is made up of 16 amino acids. The DNA of the CDR3 is TGTGCCAGCAGCTTAAGCCAGCCTAGCGGAACCGGGGAGCTGTTTTTT. Translating it yields CASSLSQPSGTGELFF.

V gene TRBV7-9 combines with J gene TRBJ1-2; 7 bases line up with TRBD1. Per the germline V gene, CDR1 is SEHNR and CDR2 is FQNEAQ (reference sequence). This CDR3 region has 13 residues. J was trimmed by 8 bases and V by 5 bases; bases with no gene match: 8. The CDR3, as DNA: TGTGCCAGCAGCCTTGGACAGGAAGACGGCTACACCTTC. Translating gives CASSLGQEDGYTF.

V gene TRBV10-3 combines with J gene TRBJ2-5; the match to TRBD2 covers 7 bases. This CDR3 region has 14 residues. After removal of 3 bases from V and 2 bases from J, the junction contained 3 bases not matched to a gene. Germline CDR1 ENHRY, CDR2 SYGVKD. The CDR3 coding sequence is TGTGCCATCAGTGATTCCGGGAGGCAAGAGACCCAGTACTTC. As protein: CAISDSGRQETQYF.

The rearrangement links TRBV7-3 to TRBJ2-6; D unresolved. CDR1 is SGHTA and CDR2 is FQGTGA in the germline V gene. V gave up 5 bases and J gave up 2 bases, with 10 bases separating them. The CDR3 is made up of 15 amino acids. DNA for the CDR3: TGTGCCAGCAGCAGGAGCCCTACTGGGGCCAACGTCCTGACTTTC. Encoded protein: CASSRSPTGANVLTF.

This clone was found once. This rearrangement joins TRBV5-1 to TRBJ2-7, with a tentative D call TRBD1 (6 bases). The germline V and J ends were trimmed by 0 bases and 6 bases, with 13 bases remaining between them. The CDR3 runs to 14 residues. CDR1 and CDR2 (germline): SGHRS, YFSETQ. As DNA, the CDR3 is TGCGCCAGCAGCTTGGGGGCAGGGGCGCTCGAGCAGTACTTC. Its protein is CASSLGAGALEQYF.

A single count supports this clone. This chain connects TRBV28 to TRBJ2-1, with 9 bases matching TRBD2. Losses at the gene ends were 5 bases for V and 4 bases for J; bases not matched to a gene: 6. The CDR3 is made up of 15 amino acids. Germline CDR1 is MDHEN and CDR2 is SYDVKM. CDR3 in DNA: TGTGCCAGCAGTATTAGCGGGAGTAGGTACAATGAGCAGTTCTTC. Its protein product is CASSISGSRYNEQFF.

The gene calls are TRBV9 and TRBJ2-1; 8 nucleotides agree with TRBD2. Germline-derived CDR1 and CDR2 are SGDLS and YYNGEE. Trimming took 0 bases from V and 2 from J; bases not matched to a gene: 7. The CDR3 loop spans 17 amino acids. CDR3 residues: CASSVALNSGTYNEQFF. The CDR3 nucleotides are TGTGCCAGCAGCGTAGCTTTGAATAGCGGGACCTACAATGAGCAGTTCTTC.

V gene TRBV7-3 combines with J gene TRBJ2-7; tentatively, D is TRBD1 or TRBD2 (5 bases each). The length of the CDR3 is 13 residues. Trimming stripped 3 bases from V and 6 bases from J, with 12 bases between. In germline, CDR1 is SGHTA, CDR2 FQGTGA. Written as DNA, the CDR3 is TGTGCCAGCAGCTTTCAGGGACCGGGCGAGCAGTACTTC. This codes for CASSFQGPGEQYF.

The chain recombines TRBV7-6 with TRBJ2-7; D is undetermined. Germline loops: CDR1 SGHVS, CDR2 FNYEAQ. The CDR3 has 14 amino acids. Trimming stripped 1 base from V and 0 bases from J, with 7 bases between. CDR3 bases: TGTGCCAGCAGCTTAGAAGACGGCTCCTACGAGCAGTACTTC. It codes for CASSLEDGSYEQYF.

This chain joins TRBV30 and TRBJ1-2; D unresolved. V was clipped by 4 bases and J by 8 bases, with 17 bases between them. Germline V gene sequence: CDR1 GTSNPN, CDR2 SVGIG (reference sequence). The CDR3 runs 13 residues. This CDR3 is CAWKASSIGGYTF. CDR3 nucleotides: TGTGCCTGGAAGGCTTCATCTATCGGGGGCTACACCTTC. The full variable domain, in which reference TRBV30 and TRBJ1-2 provide the parts outside the CDR3, is SQTIHQWPATLVQPVGSPLSLECTVEGTSNPNLYWYRQAAGRGLQLLFYSVGIGQISSEVPQNLSASRPQDRQFILSSKKLLLSDSGFYLCAWKASSIGGYTFGSGTRLTVV.

The genes are TRBV5-1 and TRBJ2-2; D perhaps matches TRBD2 (5 bases). CDR3 length: 15 amino acids. With 2 bases removed from V and 2 bases from J, the gap between germline ends came to 10 bases. CDR1 and CDR2 (germline): SGHRS, YFSETQ. The CDR3 coding sequence is TGCGCCAGCAGCTTAAGAAGGACTAACACCGGGGAGCTGTTTTTT. Protein: CASSLRRTNTGELFF.

The chain has TRBV4-1 and TRBJ2-1, with D possibly matching TRBD2 (5 bases). Deletions cut 0 bases from V and 4 bases from J, with 13 bases between. CDR3 length: 16 residues. Germline CDR1 MGHRA, CDR2 YSYEKL. The CDR3 bases are TGCGCCAGCAGCCAAGATTCGGTAGCGCAGTACAATGAGCAGTTCTTC. This gives the protein CASSQDSVAQYNEQFF.

J is TRBJ2-1 and V is TRBV5-1, with D possibly being TRBD1 or TRBD2 (6 bases each). CDR3 length: 17 amino acids. V was clipped by 8 bases and J by 9 bases, with 30 bases between them. Germline V gene data show CDR1 as SGHRS and CDR2 as YFSETQ. The CDR3 nucleotides read TGCGCCAGTAAGCTTGGTACAGGGCGGGACCCTCTCAGTGAGCAGTTCTTC. As protein: CASKLGTGRDPLSEQFF.

The genes are TRBV6-1 and TRBJ1-2, with 7 bases identical to TRBD1. This CDR3 has 13 residues. The J segment lost 5 bases and the V segment lost 7 bases, leaving 7 bases of the junction unmatched. CDR1 is MNHNS, CDR2 SASEGT, per germline. CDR3 nucleotides: TGTGCCAGCATTAGGGGGCTCGGGTATGGCTACACCTTC. Translated, it gives CASIRGLGYGYTF.

The chain joins TRBV9 to TRBJ1-2; TRBD1 might be the D (5 bases). Trimming cost V 4 bases and J 4 bases, with 14 bases left between them. This CDR3 contains 14 residues. Germline assignment: CDR1 SGDLS and CDR2 YYNGEE. This CDR3 is CASSLGTSPYGYTF. CDR3 bases: TGTGCCAGCAGCCTAGGGACCAGTCCCTATGGCTACACCTTC.

V gene TRBV11-2 combines with J gene TRBJ2-1; D call uncertain. Trimming shortened V by 0 bases and J by 7 bases, and 4 bases separated the two germline ends. Germline CDR1 reads SGHAT; CDR2 reads FQNNGV. The CDR3 is 12 residues long. CDR3 protein: CASSLERNEQFF. CDR3 nucleotide sequence: TGTGCCAGCAGCTTAGAGCGGAATGAGCAGTTCTTC.

The V gene is TRBV25-1, the J gene TRBJ2-5; D remains unclear. The germline V gene encodes CDR1 MGHDK and CDR2 SYGVNS. Trimming left V 6 bases short and J 5 bases short, with 10 bases between. CDR3 length equals 12 residues. The CDR3 loop is CASSLVSETQYF. In DNA, the CDR3 is TGTGCCAGCAGCTTAGTCTCTGAGACCCAGTACTTC.

The chain has TRBV2 and TRBJ2-1, with 7 bases matching TRBD2. CDR1 is SNHLY and CDR2 is FYNNEI in the germline V gene. This CDR3 region has 14 residues. With V trimmed by 9 bases and J by 7 bases, 12 bases remained unmatched. This chain's CDR3 is CARATSMAGNEQFF. CDR3 coding DNA: TGTGCCAGGGCGACTAGCATGGCCGGAAATGAGCAGTTCTTC.

V gene TRBV10-2 combines with J gene TRBJ2-7, with a weak D call TRBD1 (5 bases). Germline CDR1 WSHSY, CDR2 SAAADI. CDR3 length: 15 residues. Trimming cost V 0 bases and J 3 bases, with 12 bases left between them. The CDR3: CASSESPDSYYEQYF. The CDR3 DNA follows: TGCGCCAGCAGTGAGTCCCCCGACAGCTACTACGAGCAGTACTTC.

The J gene is TRBJ1-5, the V gene TRBV28; 9 bases fit TRBD1. The CDR3 contains 16 residues. The junction had 8 bases not matched to a gene; V was cut back by 6 bases and J by 2 bases. Germline CDR1 reads MDHEN; CDR2 reads SYDVKM. The CDR3 reads CASSPIRQGGNQPQHF. In DNA, the CDR3 is TGTGCCAGCAGCCCGATCCGACAGGGGGGCAATCAGCCCCAGCATTTT.

V and J are TRBV19 and TRBJ2-3; 8 bases align to TRBD2. V lost 8 bases to trimming and J lost 5 bases; unmatched junction nucleotides: 6. CDR3 length: 13 amino acids. Germline-derived CDR1 and CDR2 are LNHDA and SQIVND (reference sequence). The DNA of the CDR3 is TGTGCCAGTCCGGGACTAGTGGTAGATACGCAGTATTTT. Residues: CASPGLVVDTQYF. Drawing the rest from reference TRBV19 and TRBJ2-3, the complete variable domain is DGGITQSPKYLFRKEGQNVTLSCEQNLNHDAMYWYRQDPGQGLRLIYYSQIVNDFQKGDIAEGYSVSREKKESFPLTVTSAQKNPTAFYLCASPGLVVDTQYFGPGTRLTVL.

The genes are TRBV28 and TRBJ2-7; TRBD2 agrees at 8 bases. The CDR3 has 12 amino acids. V was clipped by 8 bases and J by 2 bases; unmatched bases: 2. The V gene's germline CDR1 is MDHEN and CDR2 SYDVKM. The CDR3 DNA reads TGTGCCAGCGGCGGGGGGACCTACGAGCAGTACTTC. This codes for CASGGGTYEQYF.

This chain uses TRBV15 with TRBJ2-2; D not certain. This CDR3 spans 13 amino acids. Per germline, CDR1 LNHNV and CDR2 YYDKDF (reference sequence). V lost 1 base and J 6 bases, leaving 6 bases between the germline ends. CDR3 in DNA: TGTGCCACCAGCAGAGTGGGATCCGGGGAGCTGTTTTTT. This encodes CATSRVGSGELFF.

The chain carries TRBV29-1 and TRBJ2-1, with D maybe TRBD2 (5 bases). Trimming shortened V by 1 base and J by 0 bases, and 19 bases separated the two germline ends. This CDR3 spans 18 amino acids. From germline, CDR1 is SQVTM and CDR2 ANQGSEA. CDR3 coding DNA: TGCAGCGTTGAAGGGGTAGCGCAACACACTAGCTCCTACAATGAGCAGTTCTTC. This codes for CSVEGVAQHTSSYNEQFF.

The J gene is TRBJ2-2, the V gene TRBV6-5; 10 nucleotides line up with TRBD1. J gave up 1 base and V 6 bases, and 2 bases lay outside the gene matches. The CDR3 is 15 amino acids. Per germline, CDR1 MNHEY and CDR2 SVGAGI. The CDR3 loop is CASRRDRGNTGELFF. CDR3 nucleotides: TGTGCCAGCAGGCGGGACAGGGGGAACACCGGGGAGCTGTTTTTT.

This chain connects TRBV19 to TRBJ2-7; weak D call: TRBD1 (6 bases). This CDR3 region has 14 residues. V lost 2 bases and J lost 7, with 15 bases in between. Germline V lookup: CDR1 LNHDA, CDR2 SQIVND (reference sequence). CDR3 loop: CASSINDRPGEQYF. CDR3 nucleotides: TGTGCCAGTAGTATAAACGACAGGCCTGGGGAGCAGTACTTC.

The CDR3: CASSLTGYHEQYF. CDR3 in DNA: TGTGCCAGCAGCTTGACAGGGTACCACGAGCAGTACTTC. The chain is built from TRBV5-6 and TRBJ2-7; a weak D match, TRBD1 (6 bases). CDR3 size: 13 residues. The germline gives CDR1 SGHDT, CDR2 YYEEEE. Trimming took off 1 base at V and 5 bases at J, with 10 bases between the two ends.